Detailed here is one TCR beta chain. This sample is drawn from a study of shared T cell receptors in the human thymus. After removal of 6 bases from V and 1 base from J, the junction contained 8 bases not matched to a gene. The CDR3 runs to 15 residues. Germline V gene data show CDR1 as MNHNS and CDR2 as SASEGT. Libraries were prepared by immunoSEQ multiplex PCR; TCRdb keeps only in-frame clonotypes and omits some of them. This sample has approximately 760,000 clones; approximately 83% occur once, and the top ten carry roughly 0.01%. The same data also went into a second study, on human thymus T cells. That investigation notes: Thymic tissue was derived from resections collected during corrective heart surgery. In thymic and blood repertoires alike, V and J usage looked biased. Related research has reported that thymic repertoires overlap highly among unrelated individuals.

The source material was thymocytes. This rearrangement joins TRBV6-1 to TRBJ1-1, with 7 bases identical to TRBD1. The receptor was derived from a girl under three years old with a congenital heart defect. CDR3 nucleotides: TGTGCCAGCAGCGACCTGGGACAGACGAACACTGAAGCTTTCTTT. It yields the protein CASSDLGQTNTEAFF.